This TCR beta chain appears in the sequencing data of a study of T cell changes during pregnancy in multiple sclerosis. The germline V gene encodes CDR1 MGHRA and CDR2 YSYEKL. With V trimmed by 0 bases and J by 2 bases, 13 bases remained unmatched. The CDR3 has 18 residues. Sequenced by immunoSEQ multiplex PCR; TCRdb stores in-frame clones only, minus some. The table shows approximately 34,000 clones, with over 75% occurring only once. This TCR was sampled from a female donor with multiple sclerosis, enrolled in a pregnancy study. The sample consisted of CD8+ T cells from peripheral blood mononuclear cells, taken in the first trimester of pregnancy. The chain is built from TRBV4-1 and TRBJ2-7, with TRBD2 matching 7 bases. CDR3 DNA sequence: TGCGCCAGCAGCCAAGATGGGGGGGAGCGGGATAAAACCTACGAGCAGTACTTC. Its protein is CASSQDGGERDKTYEQYF.